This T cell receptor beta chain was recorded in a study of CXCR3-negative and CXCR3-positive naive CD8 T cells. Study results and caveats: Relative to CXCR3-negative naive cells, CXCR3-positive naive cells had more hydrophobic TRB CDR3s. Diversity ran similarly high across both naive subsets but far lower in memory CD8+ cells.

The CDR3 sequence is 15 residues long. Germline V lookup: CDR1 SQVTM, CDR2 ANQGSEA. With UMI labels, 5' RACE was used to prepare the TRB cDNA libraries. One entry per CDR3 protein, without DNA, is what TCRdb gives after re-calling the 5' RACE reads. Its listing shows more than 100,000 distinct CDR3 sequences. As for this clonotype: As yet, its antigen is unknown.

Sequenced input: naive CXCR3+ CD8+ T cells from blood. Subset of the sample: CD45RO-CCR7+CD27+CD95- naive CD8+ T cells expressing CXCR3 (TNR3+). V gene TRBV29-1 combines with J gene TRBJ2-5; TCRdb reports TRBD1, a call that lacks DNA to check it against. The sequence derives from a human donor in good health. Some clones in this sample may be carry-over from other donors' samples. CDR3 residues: CSVHDWGTYQETQYF.